This TCR beta chain is drawn from a study of T cell changes during pregnancy in multiple sclerosis. This CDR3 comprises 14 residues. Trimming cost V 5 bases and J 6 bases, with 14 bases left between them. CDR1 and CDR2 (germline): MDHEN, SYDVKM. This clone was seen only once. Clones were sequenced by immunoSEQ multiplex PCR, and TCRdb holds only the in-frame ones, with some missing. Of 50,000 or so clones listed, 80% to 90% are singletons. The chain has TRBV28 and TRBJ1-5; no definite D call. The sequencing used CD8+ T cells from peripheral blood mononuclear cells, collected in the second trimester of pregnancy. The TCR was taken from a female donor with multiple sclerosis, enrolled in a pregnancy study. The CDR3 DNA sequence: TGTGCCAGCAGTCCCCTATCAGCGGGTCAGCCCCAGCATTTT. This sequence encodes CASSPLSAGQPQHF.